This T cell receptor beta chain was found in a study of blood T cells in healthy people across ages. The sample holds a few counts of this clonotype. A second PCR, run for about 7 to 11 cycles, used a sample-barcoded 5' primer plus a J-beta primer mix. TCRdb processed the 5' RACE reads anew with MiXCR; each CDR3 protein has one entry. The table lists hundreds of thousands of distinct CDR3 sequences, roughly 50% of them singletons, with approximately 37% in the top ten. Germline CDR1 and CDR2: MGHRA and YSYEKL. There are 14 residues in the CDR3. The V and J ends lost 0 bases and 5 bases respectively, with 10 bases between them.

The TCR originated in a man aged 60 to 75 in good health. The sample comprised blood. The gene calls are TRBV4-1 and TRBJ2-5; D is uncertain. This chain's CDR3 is CASSQDEWAETQYF. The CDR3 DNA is TGCGCCAGCAGCCAAGATGAGTGGGCGGAGACCCAGTACTTC.